A single sample gave rise to the 6 T cell receptor beta chains below, sequenced in a study of T cells in Graves' hyperthyroidism and ophthalmopathy. Amplification of TCR beta CDR3 regions was performed using RNA transcripts as template. An initial round of RT-PCR targeting the TCR CDR3 relied on the HTBI primer set. TCRdb processed the multiplex PCR reads anew with MiXCR; each CDR3 protein has one entry. The data show roughly 350,000 distinct CDR3 sequences, about 15% seen once. Sequenced sample: blood. The source of these receptors is a woman in her 30s with Graves' hyperthyroidism.

The chain has TRBV20-1 and TRBJ2-1; 11 bases match TRBD2. The CDR3 runs to 16 residues. CDR1 DFQATT and CDR2 SNEGSKA come from the germline V gene (reference sequence). V shed 6 bases, J shed 5 bases, and the junction held 12 bases outside the gene matches. The CDR3 is CSAPPASGRRNNEQFF. CDR3 DNA: TGCAGTGCCCCTCCAGCTAGCGGGAGGAGGAACAATGAGCAGTTCTTC.

As for this clonotype: Just one base apart from a much larger clone, this may be a read error. The chain is built from TRBV7-2 and TRBJ1-5; no clear D. CDR3 size: 18 residues. CDR1 and CDR2 (germline): SGHTA, FQGNSA. CDR3 sequence reads: CASSLALTREASNQPQRF. In DNA, the CDR3 is TGTGCCAGCAGCTTAGCCCTAACACGGGAGGCTAGCAATCAGCCCCAGCGTTTT.

This clonotype appeared many times. V is TRBV28 and J is TRBJ2-3; TRBD2 matches at 9 bases. Losses at the gene ends were 4 bases for V and 4 bases for J; bases not matched to a gene: 6. Per germline, CDR1 MDHEN and CDR2 SYDVKM. This CDR3 is 15 amino acids long. The CDR3 loop reads CASSSGTSFADTQYF. The CDR3 region has the DNA TGTGCCAGCAGTTCCGGGACTAGCTTCGCAGATACGCAGTATTTT.

The rearrangement joins TRBV12-3 or TRBV12-4 to TRBJ2-5, with TRBD2 identical over 10 bases. Unmatched junction bases numbered 9, after V lost 6 bases and J lost 5 bases. The CDR3 consists of 15 residues. DNA of the CDR3: TGTGCCAGCAGCCTATTAGCGGGAGGCGGGGAGACCCAGTACTTC. Protein sequence: CASSLLAGGGETQYF.

This clonotype was counted between two and nine times. The chain employs TRBV7-2 and TRBJ2-3; D possibly uses TRBD1 or TRBD2 (5 bases each). From germline, CDR1 is SGHTA and CDR2 FQGNSA. V lost 0 bases and J lost 1, with 8 bases in between. This CDR3 has 15 amino acids. CDR3 sequence (DNA): TGTGCCAGCAGCTTAGCAGGGACCCGCACAGATACGCAGTATTTT. Its protein product is CASSLAGTRTDTQYF.

The chain recombines TRBV7-9 with TRBJ2-7, with 9 bases aligning to TRBD2. The CDR3 covers 16 residues. V lost 5 bases to trimming and J lost 4 bases; unmatched junction nucleotides: 12. CDR1 SEHNR and CDR2 FQNEAQ come from the germline V gene (reference sequence). CDR3 region: CASSPRVSGSNYEQYF. The DNA for the CDR3 is TGTGCCAGCAGCCCCCGGGTTAGCGGGAGCAATTACGAGCAGTACTTC.